A single T cell receptor beta chain is shown here with its context. Its antigen is unidentified. The V and J ends lost 5 bases and 6 bases, in that order; junction bases with no gene match: 6. Germline assignment: CDR1 PRHDT and CDR2 FYEKMQ (reference sequence). The CDR3 is 13 amino acids. These data are taken from a study of cytomegalovirus exposure and HLA in healthy donors. The PCR employed 60 Vbeta primers together with 13 Jbeta primers. This table comes from immunoSEQ multiplex PCR, and its TCRdb copy is limited to in-frame clones, with some not included. This table holds roughly 200,000 clones, more than 65% found once. Study-wide results and limits: Most TCR beta V segments were productive about 87% or about 30% of the time in an earlier analysis. Cytomegalovirus status, reportedly, was diagnosed with high specificity and sensitivity by the classifier.

Sequenced: PBMCs. The rearrangement joins TRBV13 to TRBJ1-1; 7 bases match TRBD1. This receptor was obtained from a man in his forties or fifties in good health and CMV-seronegative. CDR3 DNA sequence: TGTGCCAGCAGCGTTGGGACAGACGCTGAAGCTTTCTTT. Residues: CASSVGTDAEAFF.